Following are 8 T cell receptor beta chains from one sample sequenced in a study of CD4 T cells in relation to SARS-CoV-2 and coronaviruses. Produced via immunoSEQ multiplex PCR; TCRdb's table is partial and in-frame only. The table has about 64,000 clones, 85% to 95% seen once. The unexposed donors gave CD4+ T cells in about 2011-2019, prior to COVID-19. The sequenced sample was naive CD4+ T cells from PBMCs. Subset defined: naive CD4+ T cells isolated by negative enrichment. The receptors were sampled from a human donor in good health.

The chain recombines TRBV5-1 with TRBJ2-3; weak D call: TRBD2 (5 bases). Trimming stripped 3 bases from V and 3 bases from J, with 11 bases between. This CDR3 comprises 14 residues. The V gene's germline CDR1 is SGHRS and CDR2 YFSETQ. The CDR3 protein is CASSWGERTDTQYF. In DNA, the CDR3 is TGCGCCAGCAGCTGGGGAGAAAGAACAGATACGCAGTATTTT.

This clone appeared once. The chain carries TRBV30 and TRBJ2-1; TRBD1 might be the D (5 bases). The CDR3 is 12 residues long. Trimming stripped 3 bases from V and 10 bases from J, with 13 bases between. Germline CDR1 and CDR2: GTSNPN and SVGIG (reference sequence). CDR3 in DNA: TGTGCCTGGAGGGCAGGGAATTTAGAGCAGTTCTTC. This codes for CAWRAGNLEQFF.

This clone was recorded once. The chain recombines TRBV28 with TRBJ2-3; 11 nucleotides line up with TRBD2. Trimming removed 4 bases from V and 2 bases from J; junction bases left unmatched: 5. CDR1 MDHEN and CDR2 SYDVKM come from the germline V gene. The CDR3 sequence is 16 residues long. CDR3 sequence: CASSSPGLADTDTQYF. The CDR3 bases are TGTGCCAGCAGTTCTCCGGGACTAGCGGACACAGATACGCAGTATTTT.

This sequence joins TRBV7-3 and TRBJ2-6, with D possibly TRBD1 on 7 matching bases. The CDR3 has 17 amino acids. Germline CDR1 reads SGHTA; CDR2 reads FQGTGA. V dropped 6 bases and J dropped 0 bases, with 15 bases sitting between them. The CDR3 reads CASSRGTVTSGANVLTF. CDR3 nucleotides: TGTGCCAGCAGTCGCGGGACAGTTACCTCTGGGGCCAACGTCCTGACTTTC.

Written as DNA, the CDR3 is TGTGCCAGCAGCTTTCTCGGGCTGAGTTCGGGCGAGCAGTACTTC. Protein: CASSFLGLSSGEQYF. The chain links TRBV11-2 to TRBJ2-7; D ambiguous. Germline CDR1 SGHAT, CDR2 FQNNGV. CDR3 length: 15 amino acids. The ends were cut back, 3 bases at V and 6 bases at J, with 18 bases in the middle.

CDR3 in DNA: TGTGCCAGCAGCCAAGGGCAGGGAAATAACTATGGCTACACCTTC. It is translated as CASSQGQGNNYGYTF. The genes are TRBV4-2 and TRBJ1-2; possible D gene TRBD1, 5 bases. Germline V lookup: CDR1 LGHNA, CDR2 YNFKEQ. Trimming removed 1 base from V and 1 base from J, with 10 bases in between. The CDR3 has 15 amino acids.

DNA for the CDR3: TGTGCCAGCGGTTCACCATTGGAGACCCAGTACTTC. This translates into CASGSPLETQYF. The J gene is TRBJ2-5, the V gene TRBV2; D is unclear. The germline gives CDR1 SNHLY, CDR2 FYNNEI. This CDR3 contains 12 residues. V gave up 8 bases and J gave up 5 bases, with 12 bases separating them.

The chain uses TRBV18 and TRBJ2-7, with D uncertain. Trimming stripped 0 bases from V and 3 bases from J, with 6 bases between. The CDR3 runs to 13 residues. From germline, CDR1 is KGHSH and CDR2 LQKENI. This CDR3 reads CASSPPQVYEQYF. CDR3 sequence (DNA): TGTGCCAGCTCACCACCCCAGGTCTACGAGCAGTACTTC.